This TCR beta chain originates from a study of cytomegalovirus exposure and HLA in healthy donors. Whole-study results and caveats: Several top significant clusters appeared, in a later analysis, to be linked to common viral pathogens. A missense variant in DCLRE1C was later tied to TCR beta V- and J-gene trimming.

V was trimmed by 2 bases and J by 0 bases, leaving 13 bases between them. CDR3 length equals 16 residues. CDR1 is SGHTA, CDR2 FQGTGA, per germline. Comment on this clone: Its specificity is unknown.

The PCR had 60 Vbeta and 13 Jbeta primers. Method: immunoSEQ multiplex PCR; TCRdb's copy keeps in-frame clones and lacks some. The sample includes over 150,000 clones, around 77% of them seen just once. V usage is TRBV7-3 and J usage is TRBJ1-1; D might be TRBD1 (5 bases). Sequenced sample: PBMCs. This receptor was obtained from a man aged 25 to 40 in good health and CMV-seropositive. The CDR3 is CASSLDGWGMNTEAFF. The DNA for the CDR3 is TGTGCCAGCAGCTTAGACGGTTGGGGCATGAACACTGAAGCTTTCTTT.